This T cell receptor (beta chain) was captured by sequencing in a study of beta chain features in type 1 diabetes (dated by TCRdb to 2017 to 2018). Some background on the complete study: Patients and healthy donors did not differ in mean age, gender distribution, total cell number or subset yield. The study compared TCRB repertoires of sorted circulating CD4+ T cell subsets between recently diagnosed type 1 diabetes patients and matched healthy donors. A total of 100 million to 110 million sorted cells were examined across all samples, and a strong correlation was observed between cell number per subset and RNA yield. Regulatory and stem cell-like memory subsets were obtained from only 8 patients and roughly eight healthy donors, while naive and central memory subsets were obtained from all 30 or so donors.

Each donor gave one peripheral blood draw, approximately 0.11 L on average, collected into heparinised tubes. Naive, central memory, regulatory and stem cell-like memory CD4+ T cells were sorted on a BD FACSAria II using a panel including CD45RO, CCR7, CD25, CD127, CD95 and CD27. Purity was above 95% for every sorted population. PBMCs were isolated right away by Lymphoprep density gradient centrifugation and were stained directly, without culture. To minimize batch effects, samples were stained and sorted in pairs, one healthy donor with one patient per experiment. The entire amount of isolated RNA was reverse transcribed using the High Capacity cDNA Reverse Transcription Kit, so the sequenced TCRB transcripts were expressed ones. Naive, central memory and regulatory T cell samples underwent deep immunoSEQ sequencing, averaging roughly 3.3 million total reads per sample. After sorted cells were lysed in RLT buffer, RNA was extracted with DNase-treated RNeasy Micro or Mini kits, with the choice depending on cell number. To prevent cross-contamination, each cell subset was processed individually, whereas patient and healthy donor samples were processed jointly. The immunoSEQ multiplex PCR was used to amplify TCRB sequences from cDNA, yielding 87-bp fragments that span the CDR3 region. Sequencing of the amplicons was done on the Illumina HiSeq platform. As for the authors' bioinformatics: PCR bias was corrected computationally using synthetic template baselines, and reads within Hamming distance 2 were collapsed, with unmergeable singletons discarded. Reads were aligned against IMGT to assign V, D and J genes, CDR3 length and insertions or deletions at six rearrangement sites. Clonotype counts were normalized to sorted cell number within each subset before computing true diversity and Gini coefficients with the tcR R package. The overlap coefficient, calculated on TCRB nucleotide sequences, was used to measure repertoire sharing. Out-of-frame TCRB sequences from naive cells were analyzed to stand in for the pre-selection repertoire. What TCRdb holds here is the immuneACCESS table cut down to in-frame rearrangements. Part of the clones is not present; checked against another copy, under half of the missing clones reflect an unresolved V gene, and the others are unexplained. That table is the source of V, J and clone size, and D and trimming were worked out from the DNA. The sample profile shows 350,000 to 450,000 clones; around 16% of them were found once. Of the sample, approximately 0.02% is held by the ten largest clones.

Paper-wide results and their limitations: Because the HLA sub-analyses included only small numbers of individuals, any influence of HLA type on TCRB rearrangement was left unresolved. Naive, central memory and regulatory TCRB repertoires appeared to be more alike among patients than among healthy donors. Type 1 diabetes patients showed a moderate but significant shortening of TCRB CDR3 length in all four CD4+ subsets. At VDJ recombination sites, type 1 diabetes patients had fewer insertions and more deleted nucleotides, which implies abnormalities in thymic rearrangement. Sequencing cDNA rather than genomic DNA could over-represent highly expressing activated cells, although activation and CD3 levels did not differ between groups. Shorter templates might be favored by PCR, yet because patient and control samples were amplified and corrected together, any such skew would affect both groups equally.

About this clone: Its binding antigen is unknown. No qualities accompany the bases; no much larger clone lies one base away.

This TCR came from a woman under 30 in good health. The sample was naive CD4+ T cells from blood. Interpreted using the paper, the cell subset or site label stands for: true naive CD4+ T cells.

The CDR3 region: CASSPGGLNEKLFF. In nucleotide form, the sequence is TGTGCCTCATCCCCAGGGGGCTTAAATGAAAAACTGTTTTTT. The sequence is built from TRBV30 and TRBJ1-4, and 8 bases in between align with TRBD1. Germline trimming amounts to 7 bases on V and 5 bases on J, with 9 as the count of junction bases outside the gene matches. The CDR3 holds 14 amino acids from the cysteine to the phenylalanine. Only the CDR3 part of the read is kept: 42 bases, read in frame from the first base. CDR1 GTSNPN and CDR2 SVGIG are derived from the germline V gene (reference sequence).